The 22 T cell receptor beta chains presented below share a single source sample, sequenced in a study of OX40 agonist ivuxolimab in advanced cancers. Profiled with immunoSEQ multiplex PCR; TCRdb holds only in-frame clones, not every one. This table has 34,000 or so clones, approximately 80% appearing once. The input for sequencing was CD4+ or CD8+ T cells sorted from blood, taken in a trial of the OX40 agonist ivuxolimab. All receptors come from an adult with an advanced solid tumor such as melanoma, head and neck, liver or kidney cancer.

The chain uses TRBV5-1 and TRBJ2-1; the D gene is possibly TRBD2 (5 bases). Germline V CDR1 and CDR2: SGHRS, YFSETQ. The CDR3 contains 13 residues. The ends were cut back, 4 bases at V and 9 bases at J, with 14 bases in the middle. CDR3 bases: TGCGCCAGCAGCCCGATGACCCGGGGTGAGCAGTTCTTC. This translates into CASSPMTRGEQFF.

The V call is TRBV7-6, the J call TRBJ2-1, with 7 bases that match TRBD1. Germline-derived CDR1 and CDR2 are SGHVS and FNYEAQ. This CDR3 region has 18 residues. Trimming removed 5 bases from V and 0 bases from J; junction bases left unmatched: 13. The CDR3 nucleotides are TGTGCCAGCAGCGGCCCCCGGGACAGTTTGAGCTCCTACAATGAGCAGTTCTTC. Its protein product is CASSGPRDSLSSYNEQFF.

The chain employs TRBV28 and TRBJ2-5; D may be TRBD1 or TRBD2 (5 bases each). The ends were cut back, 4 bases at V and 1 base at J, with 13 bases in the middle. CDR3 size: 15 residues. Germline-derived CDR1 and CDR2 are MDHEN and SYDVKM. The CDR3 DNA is TGTGCCAGCAGTTCCTTTGGGGGATTCCAAGAGACCCAGTACTTC. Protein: CASSSFGGFQETQYF.

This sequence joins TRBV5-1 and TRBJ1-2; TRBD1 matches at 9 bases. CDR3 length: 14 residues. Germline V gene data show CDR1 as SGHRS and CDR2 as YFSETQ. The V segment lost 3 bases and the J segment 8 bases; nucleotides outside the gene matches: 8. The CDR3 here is CASSSGTGLSGYTF. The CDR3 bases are TGCGCCAGCAGCTCCGGGACAGGGTTGAGCGGCTACACCTTC.

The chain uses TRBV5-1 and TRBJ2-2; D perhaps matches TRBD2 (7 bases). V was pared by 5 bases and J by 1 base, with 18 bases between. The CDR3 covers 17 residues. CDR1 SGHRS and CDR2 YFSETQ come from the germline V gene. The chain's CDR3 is CASSSSRGGQNTGELFF. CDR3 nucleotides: TGCGCCAGCAGTTCCTCGCGCGGGGGCCAGAACACCGGGGAGCTGTTTTTT.

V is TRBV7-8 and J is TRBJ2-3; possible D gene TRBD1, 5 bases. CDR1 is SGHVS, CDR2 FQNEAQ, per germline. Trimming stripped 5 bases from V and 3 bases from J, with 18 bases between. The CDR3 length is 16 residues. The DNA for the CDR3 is TGTGCCAGCAGCACCGGGCATTATAAGGGGACAGATACGCAGTATTTT. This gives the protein CASSTGHYKGTDTQYF.

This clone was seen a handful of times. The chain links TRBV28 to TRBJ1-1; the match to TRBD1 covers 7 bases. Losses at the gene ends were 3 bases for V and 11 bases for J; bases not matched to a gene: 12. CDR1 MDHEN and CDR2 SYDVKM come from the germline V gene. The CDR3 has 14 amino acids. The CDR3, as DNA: TGTGCCAGCAGTTTCCGGACAGGACCGGCGTGGGCTTTCTTT. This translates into CASSFRTGPAWAFF.

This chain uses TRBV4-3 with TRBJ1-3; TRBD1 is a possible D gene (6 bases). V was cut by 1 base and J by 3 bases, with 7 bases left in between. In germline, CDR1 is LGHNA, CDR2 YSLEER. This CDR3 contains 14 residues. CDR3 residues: CASSQVGGGNTIYF. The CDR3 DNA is TGCGCCAGCAGCCAAGTAGGGGGTGGAAACACCATATATTTT.

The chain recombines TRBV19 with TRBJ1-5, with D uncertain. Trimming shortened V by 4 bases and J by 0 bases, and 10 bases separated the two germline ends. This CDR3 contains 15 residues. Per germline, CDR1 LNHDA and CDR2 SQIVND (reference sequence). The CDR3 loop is CASSTWLHSNQPQHF. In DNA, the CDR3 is TGTGCCAGTAGTACGTGGTTACATAGCAATCAGCCCCAGCATTTT.

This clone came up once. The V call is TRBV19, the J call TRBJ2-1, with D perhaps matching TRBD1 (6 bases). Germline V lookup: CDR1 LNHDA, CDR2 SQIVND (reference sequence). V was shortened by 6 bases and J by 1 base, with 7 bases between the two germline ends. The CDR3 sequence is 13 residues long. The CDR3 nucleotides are TGTGCCAGTAGACAGGGATCCTACAATGAGCAGTTCTTC. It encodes CASRQGSYNEQFF.

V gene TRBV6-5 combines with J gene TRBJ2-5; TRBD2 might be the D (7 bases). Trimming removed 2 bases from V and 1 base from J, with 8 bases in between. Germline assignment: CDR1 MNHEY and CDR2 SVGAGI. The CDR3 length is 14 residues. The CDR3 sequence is CASSYRGGQETQYF. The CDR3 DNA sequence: TGTGCCAGCAGTTACAGGGGGGGCCAAGAGACCCAGTACTTC.

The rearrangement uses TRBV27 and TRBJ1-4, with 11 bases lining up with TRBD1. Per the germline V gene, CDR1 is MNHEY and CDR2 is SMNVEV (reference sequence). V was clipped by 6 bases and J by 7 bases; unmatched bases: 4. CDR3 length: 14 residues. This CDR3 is CASRRTGGGEKLFF. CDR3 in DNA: TGTGCCAGCAGGAGGACAGGGGGCGGTGAAAAACTGTTTTTT.

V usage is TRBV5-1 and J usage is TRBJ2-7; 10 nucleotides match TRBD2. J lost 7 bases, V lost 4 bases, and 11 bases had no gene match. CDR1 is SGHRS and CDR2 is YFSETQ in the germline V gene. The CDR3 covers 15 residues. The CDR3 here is CASSPRTSGSHEQYF. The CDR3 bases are TGCGCCAGCAGCCCCAGGACTAGCGGCTCCCATGAGCAGTACTTC.

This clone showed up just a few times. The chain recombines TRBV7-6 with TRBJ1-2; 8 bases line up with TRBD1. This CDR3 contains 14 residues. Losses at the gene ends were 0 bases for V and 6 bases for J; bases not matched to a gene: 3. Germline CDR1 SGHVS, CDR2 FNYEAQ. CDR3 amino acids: CASSLAARGHGYTF. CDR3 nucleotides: TGTGCCAGCAGCTTAGCGGCCAGGGGGCATGGCTACACCTTC.

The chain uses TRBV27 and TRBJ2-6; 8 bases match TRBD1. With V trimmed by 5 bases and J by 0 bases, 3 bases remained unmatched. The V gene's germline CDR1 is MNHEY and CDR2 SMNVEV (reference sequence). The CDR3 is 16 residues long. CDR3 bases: TGTGCCAGCAGTCGGACAGGGCCCTCTGGGGCCAACGTCCTGACTTTC. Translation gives CASSRTGPSGANVLTF.

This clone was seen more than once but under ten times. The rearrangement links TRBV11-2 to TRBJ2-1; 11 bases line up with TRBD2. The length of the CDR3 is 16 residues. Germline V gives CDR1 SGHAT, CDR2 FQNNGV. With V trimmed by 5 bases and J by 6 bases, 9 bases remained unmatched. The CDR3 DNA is TGTGCCAGCAGCCACTATAGCGGGGGGGCTGGCAATGAGCAGTTCTTC. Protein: CASSHYSGGAGNEQFF.

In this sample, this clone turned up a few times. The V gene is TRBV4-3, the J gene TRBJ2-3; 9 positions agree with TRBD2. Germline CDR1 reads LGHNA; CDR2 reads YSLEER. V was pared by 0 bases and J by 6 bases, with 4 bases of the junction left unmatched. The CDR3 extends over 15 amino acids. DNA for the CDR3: TGCGCCAGCAGCCAAGAGCTAGCGGGATATGATACGCAGTATTTT. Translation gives CASSQELAGYDTQYF.

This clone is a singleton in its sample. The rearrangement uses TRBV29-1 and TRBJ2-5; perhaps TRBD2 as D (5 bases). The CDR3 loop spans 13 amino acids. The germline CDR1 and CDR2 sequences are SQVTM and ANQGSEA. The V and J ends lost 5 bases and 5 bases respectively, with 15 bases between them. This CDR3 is CSVLAPPGETQYF. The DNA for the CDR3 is TGCAGCGTTCTAGCCCCCCCGGGCGAGACCCAGTACTTC.

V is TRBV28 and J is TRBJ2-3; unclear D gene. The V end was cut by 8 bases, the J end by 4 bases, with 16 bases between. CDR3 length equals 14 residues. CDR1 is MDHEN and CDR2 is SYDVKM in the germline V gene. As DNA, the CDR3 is TGTGCCAGCTACCGACGCGGAAAATCAGATACGCAGTATTTT. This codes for CASYRRGKSDTQYF.

As DNA, the CDR3 is TGTGCCAGCGCCGCCTGGACTATCTCTTACAATGAGCAGTTCTTC. Its protein product is CASAAWTISYNEQFF. The chain is built from TRBV2 and TRBJ2-1; tentatively, D is TRBD2 (6 bases). Germline lookup yields CDR1 SNHLY and CDR2 FYNNEI. Trimming removed 8 bases at V and 4 bases at J, with 18 bases between. The CDR3 covers 15 residues.

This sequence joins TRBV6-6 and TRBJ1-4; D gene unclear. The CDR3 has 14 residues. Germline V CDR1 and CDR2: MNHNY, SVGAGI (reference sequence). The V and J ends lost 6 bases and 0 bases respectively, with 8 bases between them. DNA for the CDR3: TGTGCCAGCAGGCTAGATGCAACTAATGAAAAACTGTTTTTT. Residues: CASRLDATNEKLFF.

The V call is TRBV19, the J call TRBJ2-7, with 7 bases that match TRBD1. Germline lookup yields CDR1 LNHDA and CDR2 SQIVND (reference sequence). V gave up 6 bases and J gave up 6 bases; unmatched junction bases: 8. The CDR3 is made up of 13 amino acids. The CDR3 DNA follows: TGTGCCAGTAGGAATACAGGGGTCGGCGAGCAGTACTTC. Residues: CASRNTGVGEQYF.